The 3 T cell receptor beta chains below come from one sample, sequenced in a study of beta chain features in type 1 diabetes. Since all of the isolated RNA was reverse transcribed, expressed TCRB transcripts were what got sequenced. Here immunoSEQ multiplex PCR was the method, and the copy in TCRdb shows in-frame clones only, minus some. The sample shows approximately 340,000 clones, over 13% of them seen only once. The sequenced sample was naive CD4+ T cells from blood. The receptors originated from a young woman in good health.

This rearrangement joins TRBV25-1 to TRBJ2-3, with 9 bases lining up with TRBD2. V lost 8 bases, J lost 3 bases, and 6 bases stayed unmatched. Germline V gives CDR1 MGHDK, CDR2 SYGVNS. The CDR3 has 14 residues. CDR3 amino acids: CASAFSGSTDTQYF. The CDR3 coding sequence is TGTGCCAGCGCCTTTAGCGGGAGTACAGATACGCAGTATTTT.

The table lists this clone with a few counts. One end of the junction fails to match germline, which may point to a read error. The CDR3: CASSQADRPYGYTF. CDR3 sequence (DNA): TGCGCCAGCAGCCAGGCCGACAGACCGTATGGCTACACCTTC. V is TRBV5-4 and J is TRBJ1-2; D is possibly TRBD1 (5 bases). The germline gives CDR1 SGHNT, CDR2 YYREEE (reference sequence). This CDR3 has 14 amino acids.

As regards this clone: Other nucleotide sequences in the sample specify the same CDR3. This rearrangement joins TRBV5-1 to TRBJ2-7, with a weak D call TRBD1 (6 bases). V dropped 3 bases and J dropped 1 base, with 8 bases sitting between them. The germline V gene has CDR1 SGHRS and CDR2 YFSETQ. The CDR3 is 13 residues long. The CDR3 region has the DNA TGCGCCAGCAGCTCCCAGGGGTCCTACGAGCAGTACTTC. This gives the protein CASSSQGSYEQYF.